The 11 T cell receptor beta chains below all came from one sample that was sequenced in a study of cytomegalovirus exposure and HLA in healthy donors. Use of 60 Vbeta and 13 Jbeta primers characterized the PCR. TCRdb's copy holds only in-frame clones and misses some; the assay was immunoSEQ multiplex PCR. The repertoire holds under 150,000 clones, 75% to 85% seen once, with 3.3% in the top ten. Input material: PBMCs. The origin of the receptors is a male donor in good health and CMV-seronegative.

The chain combines TRBV7-2 with TRBJ2-5, with 7 bases identical to TRBD2. The end of the DNA fits TRBJ2-7 better, so the J call may be wrong. In germline, CDR1 is SGHTA, CDR2 FQGNSA. The length of the CDR3 is 14 residues. The CDR3 coding sequence is TGTGCCAGCAGCTTATATTCGGGGGGAGGCGAGCAGTACTTC. This translates into CASSLYSGGGEQYF.

In its sample, this clone was seen a few times. Sequence at one end of the junction differs from germline and may be a read error. In nucleotides, the CDR3 is TGTTCCAGCAGCCCAGGGGACAGTGAAGCTTTCTTT. It specifies CSSSPGDSEAFF. This chain links TRBV7-9 with TRBJ1-1, with 7 bases matching TRBD1. This CDR3 spans 12 amino acids. In germline, CDR1 is SEHNR, CDR2 FQNEAQ (reference sequence). Looking up the rest from reference TRBV7-9 and TRBJ1-1 gives the full variable domain: DTGVSQNPRHKITKRGQNVTFRCDPISEHNRLYWYRQTLGQGPEFLTYFQNEAQLEKSRLLSDRFSAERPKGSFSTLEIQRTEQGDSAMYLCSSSPGDSEAFFGQGTRLTVV.

The gene calls are TRBV11-1 and TRBJ2-1, with D possibly matching TRBD2 (5 bases). The CDR3 covers 15 residues. V lost 5 bases, J lost 8 bases, and 19 bases lay in between. Germline-derived CDR1 and CDR2 are SGHAT and FQDESV (reference sequence). The CDR3 is CASSGSVETSHEQFF. The CDR3 region has the DNA TGTGCCAGCAGCGGGAGTGTGGAAACATCCCATGAGCAGTTCTTC. Full variable domain (outside the CDR3, taken from reference TRBV11-1 and TRBJ2-1): EAEVAQSPRYKITEKSQAVAFWCDPISGHATLYWYRQILGQGPELLVQFQDESVVDDSQLPKDRFSAERLKGVDSTLKIQPAELGDSAMYLCASSGSVETSHEQFFGPGTRLTVL.

The rearrangement uses TRBV14 and TRBJ1-2; the D gene is possibly TRBD1 (6 bases). V lost 4 bases and J 3 bases, leaving 18 bases between the germline ends. This CDR3 is built from 16 residues. CDR1 is SGHDN, CDR2 FVKESK, per germline. CDR3 nucleotides: TGTGCCAGCAGCCCGGGGACACGAACATTTCACTATGGCTACACCTTC. The encoded protein is CASSPGTRTFHYGYTF.

The rearrangement joins TRBV19 to TRBJ2-5; 8 nucleotides align to TRBD1. Unmatched junction bases numbered 4, after V lost 7 bases and J lost 3 bases. This CDR3 has 13 amino acids. Germline CDR1 is LNHDA and CDR2 is SQIVND (reference sequence). The CDR3 DNA reads as TGTGCCAGTACCGACAGGGGTAAAGAGACCCAGTACTTC. This sequence encodes CASTDRGKETQYF.

The chain combines TRBV28 with TRBJ2-1; 8 nucleotides line up with TRBD1. Trimming cost V 7 bases and J 5 bases; bases outside gene matches: 10. This CDR3 comprises 15 residues. CDR1 MDHEN and CDR2 SYDVKM come from the germline V gene. The CDR3 region has the DNA TGTGCCAGCACCCTTACCGGGACAGGACACAATGAGCAGTTCTTC. Protein: CASTLTGTGHNEQFF. The full variable domain, its missing parts supplied by reference TRBV28 and TRBJ2-1, is DVKVTQSSRYLVKRTGEKVFLECVQDMDHENMFWYRQDPGLGLRLIYFSYDVKMKEKGDIPEGYSVSREKKERFSLILESASTNQTSMYLCASTLTGTGHNEQFFGPGTRLTVL.

As concerns this clone: A junction boundary mismatches the germline segment, possibly from a read error. The genes are TRBV7-9 and TRBJ1-1, with a tentative D call TRBD1 (6 bases). The length of the CDR3 is 14 residues. The germline V gene encodes CDR1 SEHNR and CDR2 FQNEAQ (reference sequence). CDR3 protein: CSSRPGHHNTEAFF. CDR3 nucleotides: TGTTCCAGCAGACCGGGACATCATAACACTGAAGCTTTCTTT.

This clone has just a few counts. V gene TRBV5-6 combines with J gene TRBJ2-3; 7 nucleotides line up with TRBD1. This CDR3 is built from 16 residues. The J segment lost 0 bases and the V segment lost 3 bases, leaving 7 bases of the junction unmatched. From germline, CDR1 is SGHDT and CDR2 YYEEEE. The CDR3, as DNA: TGTGCCAGCAGCTGGTCGGACAGGACTAGCACAGATACGCAGTATTTT. Translated: CASSWSDRTSTDTQYF.

This chain connects TRBV5-1 to TRBJ2-2; D is possibly TRBD1 (6 bases). Germline V gene lookup returns CDR1 SGHRS and CDR2 YFSETQ. Trimming took 2 bases from V and 0 from J, leaving 8 bases between them. The length of the CDR3 is 15 residues. The CDR3 region has the DNA TGCGCCAGCAGCTTTGGGACATCGAACACCGGGGAGCTGTTTTTT. Residues: CASSFGTSNTGELFF.

V is TRBV10-2 and J is TRBJ1-6; 7 bases are shared with TRBD1. The CDR3 sequence is 16 residues long. Germline-derived CDR1 and CDR2 are WSHSY and SAAADI. Losses at the gene ends were 2 bases for V and 8 bases for J; bases not matched to a gene: 9. The CDR3 reads CASSETGEHEDSPLHF. CDR3 in DNA: TGCGCCAGCAGTGAGACAGGGGAGCACGAGGATTCACCCCTCCACTTT.

The chain recombines TRBV30 with TRBJ2-7, with 11 positions matching TRBD1. The CDR3 sequence is 12 residues long. The V and J ends lost 7 bases and 4 bases, in that order; junction bases with no gene match: 3. Germline V lookup: CDR1 GTSNPN, CDR2 SVGIG (reference sequence). CDR3 loop: CALDRGLYEQYF. CDR3 in DNA: TGTGCCTTGGACAGGGGGCTGTACGAGCAGTACTTC.